This T cell receptor (beta chain) was documented in a study of T cells in Graves' hyperthyroidism and ophthalmopathy. CDR3 size: 9 residues. Germline CDR1 reads ENHRY; CDR2 reads SYGVKD. V lost 6 bases to trimming and J lost 12 bases, with 8 bases between them. TCR beta CDR3 region amplification was performed from RNA transcripts. RT-PCR in the first round (using the HTBI primer set) targeted the TCR CDR3. TCRdb fed the multiplex PCR reads into MiXCR, producing one record per CDR3 protein. Of 750,000 to 900,000 distinct CDR3 sequences in the sample, roughly 40% were seen once. The TCR was taken from a man younger than 30 with Graves' hyperthyroidism. What was sequenced was blood. The chain links TRBV10-3 to TRBJ1-2; D is uncertain. CDR3 DNA: TGTGCCATCAGGCCAGCACACACCTTC. Protein: CAIRPAHTF.